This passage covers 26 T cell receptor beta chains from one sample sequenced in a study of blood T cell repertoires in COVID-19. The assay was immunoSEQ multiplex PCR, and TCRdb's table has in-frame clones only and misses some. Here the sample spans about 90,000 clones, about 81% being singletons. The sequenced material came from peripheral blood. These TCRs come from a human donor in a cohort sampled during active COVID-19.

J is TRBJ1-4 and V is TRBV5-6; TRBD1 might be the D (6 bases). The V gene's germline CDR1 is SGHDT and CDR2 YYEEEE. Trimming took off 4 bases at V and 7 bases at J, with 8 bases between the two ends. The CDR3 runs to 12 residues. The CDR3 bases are TGTGCCAGCAGCGGGGGGGCTGAAAAACTGTTTTTT. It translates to CASSGGAEKLFF.

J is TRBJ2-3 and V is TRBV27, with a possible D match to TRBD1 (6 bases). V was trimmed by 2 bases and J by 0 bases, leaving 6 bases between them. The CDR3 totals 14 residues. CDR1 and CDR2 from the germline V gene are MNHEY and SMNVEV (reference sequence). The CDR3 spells CASSLGGSTDTQYF. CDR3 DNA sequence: TGTGCCAGCAGTTTAGGGGGCAGCACAGATACGCAGTATTTT.

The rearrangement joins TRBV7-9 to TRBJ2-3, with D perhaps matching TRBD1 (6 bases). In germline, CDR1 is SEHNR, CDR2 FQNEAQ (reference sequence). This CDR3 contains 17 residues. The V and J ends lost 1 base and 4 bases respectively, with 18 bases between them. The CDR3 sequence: CASSLGPQGRASDTQYF. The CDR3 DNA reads TGTGCCAGCAGCTTAGGTCCACAGGGAAGGGCGTCAGATACGCAGTATTTT.

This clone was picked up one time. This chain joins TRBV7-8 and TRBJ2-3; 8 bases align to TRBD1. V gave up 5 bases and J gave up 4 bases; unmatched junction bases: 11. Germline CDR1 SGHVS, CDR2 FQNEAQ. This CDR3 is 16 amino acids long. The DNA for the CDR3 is TGTGCCAGCAGCCAAAGACAGGGGCCGGCCGCAGATACGCAGTATTTT. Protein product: CASSQRQGPAADTQYF.

The CDR3 region has the DNA TGTGCCAGCAGCTTAGAGGGCCAGGGGGGAACTGAAGCTTTCTTT. Protein: CASSLEGQGGTEAFF. This chain joins TRBV7-3 and TRBJ1-1; TRBD1 matches at 7 bases. Germline lookup yields CDR1 SGHTA and CDR2 FQGTGA. The CDR3 consists of 15 residues. Trimming removed 2 bases from V and 5 bases from J; junction bases left unmatched: 8.

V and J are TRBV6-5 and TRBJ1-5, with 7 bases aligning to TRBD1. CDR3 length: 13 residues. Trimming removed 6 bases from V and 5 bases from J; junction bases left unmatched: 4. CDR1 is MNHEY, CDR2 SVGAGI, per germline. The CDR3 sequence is CASSVTGYQPQHF. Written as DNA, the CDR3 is TGTGCCAGCAGCGTGACAGGGTATCAGCCCCAGCATTTT.

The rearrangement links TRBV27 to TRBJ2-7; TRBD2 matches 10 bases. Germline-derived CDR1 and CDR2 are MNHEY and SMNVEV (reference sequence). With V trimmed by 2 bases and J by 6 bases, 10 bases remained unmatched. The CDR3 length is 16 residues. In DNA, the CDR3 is TGTGCCAGCAGTTTAGCTAGCGGGGGAAATGTGCGCGAGCAGTACTTC. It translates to CASSLASGGNVREQYF.

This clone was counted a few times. The CDR3 bases are TGTGCCAGCTCACCTTACACGGAGGGCTACACCTTC. The encoded protein is CASSPYTEGYTF. The genes are TRBV18 and TRBJ1-2; D gene unclear. The V gene's germline CDR1 is KGHSH and CDR2 LQKENI. The CDR3 length is 12 residues. Trimming pared 3 bases from V and 8 bases from J, leaving 10 bases between.

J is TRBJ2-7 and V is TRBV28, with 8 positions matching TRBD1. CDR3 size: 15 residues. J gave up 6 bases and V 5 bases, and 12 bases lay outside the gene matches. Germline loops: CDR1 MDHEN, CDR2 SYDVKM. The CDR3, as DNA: TGTGCCAGCAGTGGTACCGGGACAGGAGGATTCGAGCAGTACTTC. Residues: CASSGTGTGGFEQYF.

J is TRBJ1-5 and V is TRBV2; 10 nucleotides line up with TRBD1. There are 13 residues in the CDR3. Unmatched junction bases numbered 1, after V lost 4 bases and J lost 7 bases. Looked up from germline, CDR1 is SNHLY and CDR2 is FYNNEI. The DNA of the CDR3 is TGTGCCAGCAGTGGGGACAGGGGCCAGCCCCAGCATTTT. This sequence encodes CASSGDRGQPQHF.

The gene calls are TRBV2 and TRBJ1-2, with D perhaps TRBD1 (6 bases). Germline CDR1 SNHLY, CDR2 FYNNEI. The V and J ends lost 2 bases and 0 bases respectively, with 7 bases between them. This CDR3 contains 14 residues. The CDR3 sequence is CASSEQGPNYGYTF. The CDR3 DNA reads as TGTGCCAGCAGTGAACAGGGGCCTAACTATGGCTACACCTTC.

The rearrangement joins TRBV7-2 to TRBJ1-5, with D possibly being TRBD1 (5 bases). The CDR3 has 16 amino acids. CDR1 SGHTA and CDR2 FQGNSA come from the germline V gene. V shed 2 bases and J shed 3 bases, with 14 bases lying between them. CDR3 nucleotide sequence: TGTGCCAGCAGCTTAACCGGGTCCAGGGTCAATCAGCCCCAGCATTTT. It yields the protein CASSLTGSRVNQPQHF.

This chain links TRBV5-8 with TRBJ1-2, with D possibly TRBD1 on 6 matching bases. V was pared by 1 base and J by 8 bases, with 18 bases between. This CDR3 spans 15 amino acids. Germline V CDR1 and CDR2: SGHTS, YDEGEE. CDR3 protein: CASSLNRAVLGGYTF. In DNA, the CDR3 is TGTGCCAGCAGCTTGAACAGGGCAGTGTTGGGAGGCTACACCTTC.

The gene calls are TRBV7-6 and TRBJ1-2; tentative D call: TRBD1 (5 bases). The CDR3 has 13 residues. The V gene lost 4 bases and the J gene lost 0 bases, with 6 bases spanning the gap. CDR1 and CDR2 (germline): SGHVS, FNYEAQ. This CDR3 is CASSSDTNYGYTF. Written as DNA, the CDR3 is TGTGCCAGCAGCTCGGACACTAACTATGGCTACACCTTC.

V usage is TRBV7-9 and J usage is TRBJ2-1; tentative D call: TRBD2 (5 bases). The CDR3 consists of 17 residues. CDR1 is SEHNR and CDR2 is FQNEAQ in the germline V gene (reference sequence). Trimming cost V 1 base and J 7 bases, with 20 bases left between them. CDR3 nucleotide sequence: TGTGCCAGCAGCTTAGGGGGAATCTGGGCGGGCACGAATGAGCAGTTCTTC. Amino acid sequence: CASSLGGIWAGTNEQFF.

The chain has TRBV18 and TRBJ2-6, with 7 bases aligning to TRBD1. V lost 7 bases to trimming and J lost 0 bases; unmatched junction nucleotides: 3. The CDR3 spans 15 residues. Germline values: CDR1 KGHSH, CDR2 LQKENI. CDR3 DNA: TGTGCCAGCTTAGGACAGGTCTCTGGGGCCAACGTCCTGACTTTC. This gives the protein CASLGQVSGANVLTF.

The CDR3 region is CATSRDRRRETQYF. CDR3 bases: TGTGCCACCAGCAGAGATCGTAGGAGGGAGACCCAGTACTTC. V is TRBV15 and J is TRBJ2-5; a weak D match, TRBD2 (5 bases). V lost 0 bases to trimming and J lost 5 bases, with 10 bases between them. The CDR3 runs 14 residues. In germline, CDR1 is LNHNV, CDR2 YYDKDF (reference sequence). Drawing the rest from reference TRBV15 and TRBJ2-5, the complete variable domain is DAMVIQNPRYQVTQFGKPVTLSCSQTLNHNVMYWYQQKSSQAPKLLFHYYDKDFNNEADTPDNFQSRRPNTSFCFLDIRSPGLGDTAMYLCATSRDRRRETQYFGPGTRLLVL.

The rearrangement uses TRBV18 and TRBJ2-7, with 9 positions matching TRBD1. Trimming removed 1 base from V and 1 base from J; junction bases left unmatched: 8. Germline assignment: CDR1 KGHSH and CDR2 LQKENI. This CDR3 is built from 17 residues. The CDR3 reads CASSPLPPGTGSYEQYF. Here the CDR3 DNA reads TGTGCCAGCTCACCACTTCCCCCTGGGACAGGGTCCTACGAGCAGTACTTC.

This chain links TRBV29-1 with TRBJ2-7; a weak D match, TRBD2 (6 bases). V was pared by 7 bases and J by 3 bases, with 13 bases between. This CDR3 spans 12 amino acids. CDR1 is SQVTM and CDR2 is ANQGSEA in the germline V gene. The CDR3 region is CSAVMRGYEQYF. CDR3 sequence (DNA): TGCAGCGCCGTGATGCGGGGCTACGAGCAGTACTTC.

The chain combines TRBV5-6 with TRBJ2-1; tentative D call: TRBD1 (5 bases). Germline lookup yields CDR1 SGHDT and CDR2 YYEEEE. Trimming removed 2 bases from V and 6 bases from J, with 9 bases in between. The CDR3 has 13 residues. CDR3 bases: TGTGCCAGCAGCTTCGACAGTCCCAATGAGCAGTTCTTC. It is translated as CASSFDSPNEQFF.

CDR3 DNA sequence: TGTGCCAGCAGACTCAGGGCTACCGAGCAGTACTTC. It codes for CASRLRATEQYF. The chain carries TRBV11-2 and TRBJ2-7; a possible D gene is TRBD1 (5 bases). The CDR3 contains 12 residues. Trimming removed 6 bases at V and 6 bases at J, with 12 bases between. Germline CDR1 reads SGHAT; CDR2 reads FQNNGV.

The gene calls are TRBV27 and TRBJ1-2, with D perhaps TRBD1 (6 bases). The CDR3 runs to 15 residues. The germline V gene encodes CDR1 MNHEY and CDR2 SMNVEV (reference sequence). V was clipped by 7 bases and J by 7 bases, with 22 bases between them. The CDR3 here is CASISRGGAEGGYTF. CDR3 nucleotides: TGTGCCAGCATTTCGAGAGGGGGGGCAGAGGGTGGCTACACCTTC.

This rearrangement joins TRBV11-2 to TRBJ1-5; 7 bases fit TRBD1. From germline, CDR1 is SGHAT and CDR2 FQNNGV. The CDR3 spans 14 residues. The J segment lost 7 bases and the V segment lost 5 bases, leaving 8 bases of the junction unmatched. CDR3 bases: TGTGCCAGCAGCCCAGACAGGGTATACCAGCCCCAGCATTTT. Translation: CASSPDRVYQPQHF.

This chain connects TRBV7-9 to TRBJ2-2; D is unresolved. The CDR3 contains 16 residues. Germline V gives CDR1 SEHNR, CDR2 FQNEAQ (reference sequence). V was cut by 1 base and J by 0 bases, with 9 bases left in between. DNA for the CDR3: TGTGCCAGCAGCTTAGTGTCCTTTTCGAACACCGGGGAGCTGTTTTTT. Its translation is CASSLVSFSNTGELFF.

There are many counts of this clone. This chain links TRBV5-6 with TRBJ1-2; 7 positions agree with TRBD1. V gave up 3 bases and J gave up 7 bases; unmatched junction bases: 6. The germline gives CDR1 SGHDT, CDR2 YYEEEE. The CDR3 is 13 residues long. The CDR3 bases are TGTGCCAGCAGCTCGGACAGGTCGTCTGGCTACACCTTC. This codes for CASSSDRSSGYTF.

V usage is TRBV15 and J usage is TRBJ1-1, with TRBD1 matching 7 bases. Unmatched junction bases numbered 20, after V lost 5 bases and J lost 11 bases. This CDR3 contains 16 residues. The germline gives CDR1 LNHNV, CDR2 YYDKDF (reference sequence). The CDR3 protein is CATSGYQRGQSLEAFF. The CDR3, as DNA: TGTGCCACCAGCGGGTATCAGAGGGGACAGTCGTTGGAGGCTTTCTTT. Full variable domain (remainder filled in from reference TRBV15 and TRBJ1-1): DAMVIQNPRYQVTQFGKPVTLSCSQTLNHNVMYWYQQKSSQAPKLLFHYYDKDFNNEADTPDNFQSRRPNTSFCFLDIRSPGLGDTAMYLCATSGYQRGQSLEAFFGQGTRLTVV.